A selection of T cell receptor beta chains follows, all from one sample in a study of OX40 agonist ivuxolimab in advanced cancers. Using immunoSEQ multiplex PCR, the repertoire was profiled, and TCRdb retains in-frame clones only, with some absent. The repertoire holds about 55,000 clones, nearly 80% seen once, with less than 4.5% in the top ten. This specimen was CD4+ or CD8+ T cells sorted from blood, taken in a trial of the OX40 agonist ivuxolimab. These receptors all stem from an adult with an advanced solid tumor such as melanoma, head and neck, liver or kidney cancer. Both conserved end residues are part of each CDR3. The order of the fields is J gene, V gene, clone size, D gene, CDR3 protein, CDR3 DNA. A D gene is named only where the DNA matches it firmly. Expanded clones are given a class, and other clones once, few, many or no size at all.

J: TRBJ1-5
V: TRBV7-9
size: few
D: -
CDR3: CASSPGDQPQHF
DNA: TGTGCCAGCAGCCCAGGGGATCAGCCCCAGCATTTT

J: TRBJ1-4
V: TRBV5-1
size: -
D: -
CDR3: CASSRQNEKLFF
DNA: TGCGCCAGCAGCCGACAAAATGAAAAACTGTTTTTT

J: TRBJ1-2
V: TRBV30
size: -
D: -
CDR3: CAWSRRDPGYTF
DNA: TGTGCCTGGAGCCGCAGGGACCCCGGCTACACCTTC

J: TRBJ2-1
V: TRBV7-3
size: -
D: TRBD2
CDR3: CASSPRGSSGRADEQFF
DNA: TGTGCCAGCAGCCCCAGGGGGAGTAGCGGGAGGGCCGATGAGCAGTTCTTC

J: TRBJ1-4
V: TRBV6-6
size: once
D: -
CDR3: CASSYPGTTNEKLFF
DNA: TGTGCCAGCAGTTACCCCGGGACAACTAATGAAAAACTGTTTTTT

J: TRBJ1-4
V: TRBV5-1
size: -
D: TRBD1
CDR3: CASSPTGDNEKLFF
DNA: TGCGCCAGCAGCCCGACAGGGGATAATGAAAAACTGTTTTTT

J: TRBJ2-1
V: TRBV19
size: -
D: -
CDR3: CASNSRNELHNEQFF
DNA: TGTGCCAGTAATAGCAGAAATGAGCTTCACAATGAGCAGTTCTTC

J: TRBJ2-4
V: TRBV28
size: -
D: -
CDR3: CASSSQGNKNIQYF
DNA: TGTGCCAGCAGTTCCCAGGGGAACAAAAACATTCAGTACTTC

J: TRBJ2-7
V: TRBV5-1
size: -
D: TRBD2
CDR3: CASSLVFQGLAGAGEQYF
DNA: TGCGCCAGCAGCTTGGTTTTTCAGGGACTAGCGGGAGCTGGCGAGCAGTACTTC

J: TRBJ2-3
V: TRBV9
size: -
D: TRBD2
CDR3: CASSELAGVQYF
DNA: TGTGCCAGCAGCGAGCTGGCGGGAGTGCAGTATTTT

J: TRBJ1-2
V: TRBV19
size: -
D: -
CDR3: CASSTQVNYGYTF
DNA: TGTGCCAGTAGTACCCAGGTTAACTATGGCTACACCTTC

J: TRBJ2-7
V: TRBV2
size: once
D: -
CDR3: CASTSLGTGEQYF
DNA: -

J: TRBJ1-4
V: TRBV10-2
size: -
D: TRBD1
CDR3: CASSEQAQGGEKLFF
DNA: TGCGCCAGCAGTGAGCAGGCACAGGGGGGCGAAAAACTGTTTTTT

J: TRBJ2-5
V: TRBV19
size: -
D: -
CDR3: CASSIRETQYF
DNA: TGTGCCAGTAGTATCCGAGAGACCCAGTACTTC

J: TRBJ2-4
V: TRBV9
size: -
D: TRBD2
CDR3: CASSAREVAGPRGAKNIQYF
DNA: TGTGCCAGCAGCGCCCGCGAGGTAGCGGGGCCTAGGGGAGCCAAAAACATTCAGTACTTC

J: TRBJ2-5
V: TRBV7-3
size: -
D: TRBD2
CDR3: CASSPSGLAGGTQYF
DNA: TGTGCCAGCAGCCCATCGGGACTAGCGGGTGGGACCCAGTACTTC

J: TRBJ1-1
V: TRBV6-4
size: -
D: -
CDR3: CASSERGGTEAFF
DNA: TGTGCCAGCAGTGAGAGGGGGGGCACTGAAGCTTTCTTT

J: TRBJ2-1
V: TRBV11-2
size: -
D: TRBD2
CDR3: CASSPAGLAGGRNEQFF
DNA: TGTGCCAGCAGCCCCGCTGGACTAGCGGGGGGGAGAAATGAGCAGTTCTTC

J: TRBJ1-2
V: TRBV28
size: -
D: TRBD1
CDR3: CASSSPDRAYGYTF
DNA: TGTGCCAGCAGTTCCCCGGACAGGGCCTATGGCTACACCTTC

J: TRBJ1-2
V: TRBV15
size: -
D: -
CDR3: CATSRDGQGALVGYTF
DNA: TGTGCCACCAGCAGAGACGGTCAAGGGGCCCTCGTGGGCTACACCTTC

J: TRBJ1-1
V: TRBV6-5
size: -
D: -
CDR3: CASSYDQRTTEAFF
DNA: TGTGCCAGCAGTTACGATCAGAGGACCACTGAAGCTTTCTTT

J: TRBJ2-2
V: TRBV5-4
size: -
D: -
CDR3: CASSPPSPNTGELFF
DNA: TGTGCCAGCAGCCCCCCGAGCCCGAACACCGGGGAGCTGTTTTTT

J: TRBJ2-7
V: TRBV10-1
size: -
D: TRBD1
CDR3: CASSFDRGRNEQYF
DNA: TGCGCCAGCAGCTTCGACAGGGGTAGGAACGAGCAGTACTTC

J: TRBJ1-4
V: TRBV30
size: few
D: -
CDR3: CAWSGRVGEKLFF
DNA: TGTGCCTGGAGTGGTAGGGTGGGGGAAAAACTGTTTTTT

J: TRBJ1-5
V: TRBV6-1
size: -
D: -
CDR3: CASRHRADQPQHF
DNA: TGTGCCAGCAGGCACAGGGCAGATCAGCCCCAGCATTTT

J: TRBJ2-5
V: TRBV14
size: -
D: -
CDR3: CASSRPQRSGRETQYF
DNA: TGTGCCAGCAGCCGACCCCAACGATCGGGACGGGAGACCCAGTACTTC